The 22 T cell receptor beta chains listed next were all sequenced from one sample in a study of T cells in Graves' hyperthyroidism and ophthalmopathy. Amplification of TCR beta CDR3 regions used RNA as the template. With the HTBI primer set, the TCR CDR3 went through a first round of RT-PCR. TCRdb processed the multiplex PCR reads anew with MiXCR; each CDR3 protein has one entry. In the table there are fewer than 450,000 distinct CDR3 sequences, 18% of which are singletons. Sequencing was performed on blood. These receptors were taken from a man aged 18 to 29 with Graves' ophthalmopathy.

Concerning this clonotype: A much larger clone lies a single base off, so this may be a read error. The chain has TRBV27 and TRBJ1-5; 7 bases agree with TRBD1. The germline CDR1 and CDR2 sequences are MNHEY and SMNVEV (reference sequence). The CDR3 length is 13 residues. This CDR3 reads CASSLGWGQPRHF. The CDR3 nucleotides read TGTGCCAGCAGCCTCGGATGGGGACAGCCCCGGCATTTT.

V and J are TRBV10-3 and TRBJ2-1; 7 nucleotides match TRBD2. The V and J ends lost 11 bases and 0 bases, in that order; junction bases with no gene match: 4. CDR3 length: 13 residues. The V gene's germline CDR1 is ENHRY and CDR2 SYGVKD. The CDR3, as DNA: TGTGCCGGGGGGGGGAGCTCCTACAATGAGCAGTTCTTC. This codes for CAGGGSSYNEQFF.

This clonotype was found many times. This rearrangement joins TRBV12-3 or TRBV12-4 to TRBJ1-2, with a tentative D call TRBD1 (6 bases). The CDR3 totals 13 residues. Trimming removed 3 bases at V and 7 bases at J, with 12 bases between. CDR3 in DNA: TGTGCCAGCAGTTTGGGGGGGGCCGGTGGCTACACCTTC. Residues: CASSLGGAGGYTF.

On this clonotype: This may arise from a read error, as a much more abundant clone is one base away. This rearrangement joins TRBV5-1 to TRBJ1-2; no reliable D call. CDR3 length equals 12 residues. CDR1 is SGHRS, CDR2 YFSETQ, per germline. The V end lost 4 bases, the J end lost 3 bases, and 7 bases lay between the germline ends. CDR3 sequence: CASSGNDYGYTF. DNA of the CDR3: TGCGCCAGCAGCGGTAACGACTATGGCTACACCTTC.

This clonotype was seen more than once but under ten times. The CDR3 DNA reads TGTGCCAGCAGCTCTTGGCGGGCGACCACAGATACGCAGTATTTT. It encodes CASSSWRATTDTQYF. The J gene is TRBJ2-3, the V gene TRBV6-1, with D possibly being TRBD2 (5 bases). Germline V CDR1 and CDR2: MNHNS, SASEGT. The V gene lost 6 bases and the J gene lost 2 bases, with 15 bases spanning the gap. This CDR3 contains 15 residues.

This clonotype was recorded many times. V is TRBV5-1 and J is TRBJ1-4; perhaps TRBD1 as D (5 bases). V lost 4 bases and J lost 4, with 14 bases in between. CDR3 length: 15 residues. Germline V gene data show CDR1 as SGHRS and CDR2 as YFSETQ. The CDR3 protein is CASSPEGVFNEKLFF. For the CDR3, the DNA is TGCGCCAGCAGCCCAGAAGGGGTCTTTAATGAAAAACTGTTTTTT. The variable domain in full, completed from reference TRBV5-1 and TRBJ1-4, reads KAGVTQTPRYLIKTRGQQVTLSCSPISGHRSVSWYQQTPGQGLQFLFEYFSETQRNKGNFPGRFSGRQFSNSRSEMNVSTLELGDSALYLCASSPEGVFNEKLFFGSGTQLSVL.

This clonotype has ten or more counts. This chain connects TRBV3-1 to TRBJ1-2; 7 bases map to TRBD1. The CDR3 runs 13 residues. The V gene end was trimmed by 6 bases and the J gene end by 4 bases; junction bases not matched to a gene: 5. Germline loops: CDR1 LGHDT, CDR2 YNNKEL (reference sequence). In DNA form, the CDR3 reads TGTGCCAGCAGACAGACAGGGAGCTATGGCTACACCTTC. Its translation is CASRQTGSYGYTF.

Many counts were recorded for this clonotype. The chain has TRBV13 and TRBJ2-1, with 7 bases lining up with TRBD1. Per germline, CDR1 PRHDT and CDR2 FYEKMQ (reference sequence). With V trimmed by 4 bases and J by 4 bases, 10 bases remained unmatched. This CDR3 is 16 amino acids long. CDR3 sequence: CASSSNRGVGYNEQFF. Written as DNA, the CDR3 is TGTGCCAGCAGCTCGAACAGGGGAGTGGGATACAATGAGCAGTTCTTC.

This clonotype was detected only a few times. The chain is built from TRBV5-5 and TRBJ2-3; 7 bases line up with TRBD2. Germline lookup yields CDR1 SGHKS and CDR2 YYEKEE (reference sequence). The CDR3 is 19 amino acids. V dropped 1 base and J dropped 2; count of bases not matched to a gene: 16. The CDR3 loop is CASSLRATTGTTATDTQYF. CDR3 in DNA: TGTGCCAGCAGCTTGCGGGCGACGACCGGGACTACTGCCACAGATACGCAGTATTTT.

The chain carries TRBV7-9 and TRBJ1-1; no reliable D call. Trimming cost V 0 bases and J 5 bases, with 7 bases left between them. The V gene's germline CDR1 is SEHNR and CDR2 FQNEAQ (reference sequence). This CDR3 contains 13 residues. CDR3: CASSLAAGTEAFF. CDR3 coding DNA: TGTGCCAGCAGCTTAGCTGCGGGTACTGAAGCTTTCTTT.

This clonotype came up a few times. In nucleotides, the CDR3 is TGTGCCAGCAGAGAAGACGGGGACGGGGAGCTGTTTTTT. Protein product: CASREDGDGELFF. The J gene is TRBJ2-2, the V gene TRBV12-3 or TRBV12-4; tentatively, D is TRBD2 (5 bases). The CDR3 loop spans 13 amino acids. The V and J ends lost 6 bases and 7 bases respectively, with 12 bases between them.

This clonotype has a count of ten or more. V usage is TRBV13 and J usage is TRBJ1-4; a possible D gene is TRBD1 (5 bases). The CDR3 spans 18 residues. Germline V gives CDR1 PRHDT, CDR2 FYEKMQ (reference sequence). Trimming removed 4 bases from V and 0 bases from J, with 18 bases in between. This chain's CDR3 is CASSSFEQGGATNEKLFF. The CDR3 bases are TGTGCCAGCAGCTCGTTCGAGCAGGGTGGAGCAACTAATGAAAAACTGTTTTTT.

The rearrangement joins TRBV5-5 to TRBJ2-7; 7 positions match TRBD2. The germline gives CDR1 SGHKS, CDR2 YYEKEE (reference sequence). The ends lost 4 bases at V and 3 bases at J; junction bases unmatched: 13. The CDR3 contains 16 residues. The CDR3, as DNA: TGTGCCAGCAGCCTAAAGGTTGCGGGAGATTTCTACGAGCAGTACTTC. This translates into CASSLKVAGDFYEQYF.

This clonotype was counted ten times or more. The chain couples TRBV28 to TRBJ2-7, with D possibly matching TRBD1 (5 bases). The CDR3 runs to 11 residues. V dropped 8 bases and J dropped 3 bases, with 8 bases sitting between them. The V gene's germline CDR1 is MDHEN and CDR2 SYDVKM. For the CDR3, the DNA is TGTGCCAGCGGGGCTTACTACGAGCAGTACTTC. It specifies CASGAYYEQYF.

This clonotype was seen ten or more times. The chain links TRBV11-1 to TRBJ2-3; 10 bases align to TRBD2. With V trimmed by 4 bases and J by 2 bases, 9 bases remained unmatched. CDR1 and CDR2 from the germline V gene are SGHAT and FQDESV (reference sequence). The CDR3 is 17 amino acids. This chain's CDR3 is CASSYLLAGALTDTQYF. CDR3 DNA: TGTGCCAGCAGCTATCTCCTAGCGGGGGCCCTCACAGATACGCAGTATTTT.

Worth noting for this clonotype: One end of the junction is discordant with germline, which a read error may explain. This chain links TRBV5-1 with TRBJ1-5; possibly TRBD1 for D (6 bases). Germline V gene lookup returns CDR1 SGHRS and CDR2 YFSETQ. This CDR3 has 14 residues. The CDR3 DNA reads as TGCGCCAACAGCTTGAGGGGGGGCGAGCAGCCCCAGCATTTT. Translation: CANSLRGGEQPQHF.

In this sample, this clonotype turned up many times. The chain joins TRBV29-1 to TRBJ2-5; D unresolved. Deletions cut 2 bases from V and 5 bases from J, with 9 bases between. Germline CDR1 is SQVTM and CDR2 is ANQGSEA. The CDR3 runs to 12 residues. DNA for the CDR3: TGCAGCGTTGAACCCAGTCGGGAGACCCAGTACTTC. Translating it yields CSVEPSRETQYF.

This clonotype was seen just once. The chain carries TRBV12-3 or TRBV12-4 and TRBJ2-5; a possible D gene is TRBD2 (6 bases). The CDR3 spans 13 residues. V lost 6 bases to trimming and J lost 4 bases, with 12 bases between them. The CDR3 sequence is CASRTSGRETQYF. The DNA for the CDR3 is TGTGCCAGCAGAACCTCCGGGAGAGAGACCCAGTACTTC.

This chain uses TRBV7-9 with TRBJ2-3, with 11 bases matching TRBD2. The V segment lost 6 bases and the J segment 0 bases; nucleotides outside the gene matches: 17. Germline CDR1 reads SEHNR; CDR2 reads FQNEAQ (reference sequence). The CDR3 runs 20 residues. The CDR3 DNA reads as TGTGCCAGCAGTCGGGACTCTAGCGGGGGGCGGGGTCTCAGCACAGATACGCAGTATTTT. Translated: CASSRDSSGGRGLSTDTQYF.

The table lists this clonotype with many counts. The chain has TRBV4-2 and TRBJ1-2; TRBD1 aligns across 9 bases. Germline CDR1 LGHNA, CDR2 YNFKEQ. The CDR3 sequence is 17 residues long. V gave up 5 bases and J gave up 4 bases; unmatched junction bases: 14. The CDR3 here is CASSSPTGQGPSYGYTF. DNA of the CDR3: TGTGCCAGCAGCTCACCAACGGGACAGGGCCCCTCCTATGGCTACACCTTC.

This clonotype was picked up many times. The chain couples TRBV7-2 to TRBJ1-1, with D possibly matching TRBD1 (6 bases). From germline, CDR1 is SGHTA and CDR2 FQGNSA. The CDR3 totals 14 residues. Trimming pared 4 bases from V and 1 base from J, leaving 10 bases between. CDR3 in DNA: TGTGCCAGCAGCTGGGGGCGCGGGAACACTGAAGCTTTCTTT. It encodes CASSWGRGNTEAFF.

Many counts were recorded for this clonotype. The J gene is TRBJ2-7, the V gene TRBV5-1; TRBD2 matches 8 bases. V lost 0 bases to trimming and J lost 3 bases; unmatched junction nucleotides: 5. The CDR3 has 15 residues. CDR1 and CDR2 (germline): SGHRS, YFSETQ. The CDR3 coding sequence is TGCGCCAGCAGCTTGGTGGCGGGGGGCCTCTACGAGCAGTACTTC. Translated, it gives CASSLVAGGLYEQYF. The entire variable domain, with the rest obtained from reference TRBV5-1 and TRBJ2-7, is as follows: KAGVTQTPRYLIKTRGQQVTLSCSPISGHRSVSWYQQTPGQGLQFLFEYFSETQRNKGNFPGRFSGRQFSNSRSEMNVSTLELGDSALYLCASSLVAGGLYEQYFGPGTRLTVT.